Listed below are T cell receptor beta chains from one sample, sequenced in a study of shared clonotypes between healthy human individuals. The table came from immunoSEQ multiplex PCR; TCRdb's copy has only in-frame clones and leaves some out. The sample lists roughly 380,000 clones; approximately 96% were seen once. Sequencing used memory CD8+ T cells sorted from blood. These receptors originate from a man in his thirties or forties in good health. Each CDR3 is given with its conserved first and last residue.

CDR3aa | len | v_gene
CASVRDRVPDTQYF | 14 | TRBV5-1
CASSGGTVVYNEQFF | 15 | TRBV2
CASSLQQYEQYF | 12 | TRBV7-3
CSVSRNQPQHF | 11 | TRBV20-1
CASSLSDYGYTF | 12 | TRBV28
CASSLLAGGPVTDTQYF | 17 | TRBV4-1
CASSSGGYGYTF | 12 | TRBV28
CASSDQDRGFYGYTF | 15 | TRBV7-9
CASSPGVGETQYF | 13 | TRBV18
CASRRLAGADEQFF | 14 | TRBV4-1
CASSLEGQGNTEAFF | 15 | TRBV5-1
CASSAQGGSYEQYF | 14 | TRBV9
CASSPRTRDLSSYEQYF | 17 | TRBV7-8
CASRFTPSNYGYTF | 14 | TRBV19
CASSSERDSYNEQFF | 15 | TRBV5-4
CASSLGTSGSSYEQYF | 16 | TRBV7-6
CAWSVTGSYEQYF | 13 | TRBV30
CASSFPPGGDTQYF | 14 | TRBV5-6
CSASQNIQYF | 10 | TRBV20-1
CASSVAPGGNGYTF | 14 | TRBV9
CASSLDTYSNQPQHF | 15 | TRBV5-1
CASRRQGPTGELFF | 14 | TRBV6-6